Presented here are 2 T cell receptor beta chains from one specimen sequenced in a study of T cells expressing NK-cell markers. TCRdb reanalyzed the 5' RACE reads and collapses them to one entry per CDR3 protein, without DNA. This specimen shows some 280,000 distinct CDR3 sequences; the ten leading clones hold about 0.39%. The specimen sequenced was blood T cells: a sorted CD56 or NKG2C T cell subset, CD4+ or CD8+ T cells, or bulk PBMC T cells (not recorded which). These receptors came from a young man in good health.

The chain combines TRBV14 with TRBJ2-3; TCRdb proposes TRBD1, but this gene call is untestable without DNA. Germline loops: CDR1 SGHDN, CDR2 FVKESK. This CDR3 is 15 amino acids long. This chain's CDR3 is CASSQNLGATDTQYF.

The CDR3 loop reads CSVEPRGRNTEAFF. The chain combines TRBV29-1 with TRBJ1-1; absent DNA, TCRdb's TRBD1 call cannot be checked. The CDR3 has 14 residues. CDR1 SQVTM and CDR2 ANQGSEA come from the germline V gene.